The T cell receptor beta chain under discussion was sequenced for a study of blood T cell repertoires in COVID-19. Study in general: Sites in the United States, Italy and Spain provided acute and convalescent COVID-19 samples.

Sequencing was performed with immunoSEQ multiplex PCR; in TCRdb, only in-frame clones are kept and a portion is missing. Seen here are about 60,000 clones, about four fifths observed once, and the top ten hold approximately 17%. Germline V gene data show CDR1 as SGHTA and CDR2 as FQGTGA. Unmatched junction bases numbered 7, after V lost 1 base and J lost 0 bases. CDR3 length: 18 residues. The rearrangement links TRBV7-3 to TRBJ2-3; TRBD2 aligns across 10 bases. This receptor was taken from an older man with active COVID-19. Sequenced sample: peripheral blood. Here the CDR3 reads CASSLRASGGTSTDTQYF. CDR3 bases: TGTGCCAGCAGCTTAAGGGCTAGCGGGGGTACTAGCACAGATACGCAGTATTTT.